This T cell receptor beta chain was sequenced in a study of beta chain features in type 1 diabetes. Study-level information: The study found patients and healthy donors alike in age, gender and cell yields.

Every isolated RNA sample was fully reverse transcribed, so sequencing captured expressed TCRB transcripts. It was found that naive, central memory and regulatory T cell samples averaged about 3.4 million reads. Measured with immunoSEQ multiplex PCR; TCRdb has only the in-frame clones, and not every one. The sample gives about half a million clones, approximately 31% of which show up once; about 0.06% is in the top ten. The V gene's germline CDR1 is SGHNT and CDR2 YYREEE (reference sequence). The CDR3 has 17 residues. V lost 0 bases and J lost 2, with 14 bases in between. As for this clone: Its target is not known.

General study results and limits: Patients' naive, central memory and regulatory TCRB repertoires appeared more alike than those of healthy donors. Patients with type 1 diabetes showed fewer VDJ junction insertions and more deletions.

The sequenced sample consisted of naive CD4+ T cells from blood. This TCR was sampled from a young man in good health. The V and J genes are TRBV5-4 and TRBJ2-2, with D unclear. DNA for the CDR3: TGTGCCAGCAGCTTGGCTTTGGCTACCGTTAACACCGGGGAGCTGTTTTTT. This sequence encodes CASSLALATVNTGELFF. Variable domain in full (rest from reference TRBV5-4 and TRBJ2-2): ETGVTQSPTHLIKTRGQQVTLRCSSQSGHNTVSWYQQALGQGPQFIFQYYREEENGRGNFPPRFSGLQFPNYSSELNVNALELDDSALYLCASSLALATVNTGELFFGEGSRLTVL.